This TCR beta chain was documented in a study of blood T cell repertoires in COVID-19. Per the study methods: Reference gene primer amplification in the assay estimated nucleated cell counts. The data were produced by immunoSEQ multiplex PCR, yet TCRdb's version contains in-frame clones alone and is incomplete. V and J calls plus clone size are reproduced from that table; the DNA served to infer D and trimming. The sample contains roughly 160,000 clones, roughly 78% of which appear only once. After removal of 6 bases from V and 6 bases from J, the junction contained 6 bases not matched to a gene. This CDR3 comprises 13 residues.

The sequenced material came from peripheral blood. The chain carries TRBV12-3 or TRBV12-4 and TRBJ1-2, with 8 bases lining up with TRBD1. The receptor was derived from a woman in her fifties or sixties with COVID-19, enrolled during active disease. The CDR3 nucleotides read TGTGCCAGCAGATGGACAGGGAGAGATGGCTACACCTTC. It is translated as CASRWTGRDGYTF.